The clone carrying this TCR beta chain was found many times. Its antigen remains unknown. Read coverage stops 3 residues before the CDR3 terminus; the germline J gene supplies the remainder. TCRdb's copy holds only in-frame clones and misses some; the assay was immunoSEQ multiplex PCR. This record lists some 45,000 clones, none seen once only, and the top ten clones contain approximately 5.9%. CDR3 length: 13 amino acids. With 2 bases removed from V and 10 bases from J, the gap between germline ends came to 9 bases. Germline-derived CDR1 and CDR2 are SGHAT and FQNNGV. This sample was included in a study of T cell clonality in common variable immunodeficiency. Findings and limits, study-wide: The cause of increased CVID clonality remains unclear without subpopulation sequencing. Compared with healthy controls, CVID subjects showed increased TCRbeta clonality, mostly in about a third.

Patients and controls were mostly of Caucasian heritage. Donors gave roughly 4.5 to 8.5 ml heparinized peripheral whole blood. The sample was peripheral blood mononuclear cells. V gene TRBV11-2 combines with J gene TRBJ1-6; D gene ambiguous. The origin of this receptor is a person aged 18 to 75 in good health. Partial CDR3 DNA: TGTGCCAGCAGCTTACGGCCGGGGTCACCC. It translates to CASSLRPGSP. The complete CDR3 protein is CASSLRPGSPLHF.